Below, 21 T cell receptor beta chains from the same sample are listed, as sequenced in a study of blood T cells in healthy people across ages. A J-beta primer mix and a sample-barcoded 5' primer were used in a second PCR of about 7 to 12 cycles. TCRdb ran MiXCR on the 5' RACE reads and lists one entry per CDR3 protein. The repertoire consists of hundreds of thousands of distinct CDR3 sequences, with about 45% occurring once and the leading ten covering about a sixth. The sample taken for sequencing was blood. Receptors originate from a man aged 80 or over in good health.

This clonotype was seen a handful of times. The CDR3 sequence: CASRRLAGNEQFF. CDR3 sequence (DNA): TGCGCCAGCAGGCGGCTAGCGGGCAATGAGCAGTTCTTC. The rearrangement uses TRBV5-1 and TRBJ2-1, with 8 bases fitting TRBD2. Per the germline V gene, CDR1 is SGHRS and CDR2 is YFSETQ. The CDR3 contains 13 residues. V shed 5 bases and J 6 bases; nucleotides not matched to a gene: 4.

The genes are TRBV30 and TRBJ2-7, with TRBD1 as a possible D gene (6 bases). CDR1 GTSNPN and CDR2 SVGIG come from the germline V gene (reference sequence). The CDR3 contains 14 residues. V was pared by 5 bases and J by 0 bases, with 14 bases between. The chain's CDR3 is CAWAGTLSSYEQYF. CDR3 in DNA: TGTGCCTGGGCCGGGACACTGAGCTCCTACGAGCAGTACTTC.

The chain links TRBV5-6 to TRBJ2-5; 9 bases fit TRBD2. From germline, CDR1 is SGHDT and CDR2 YYEEEE. The CDR3 contains 15 residues. The trim removed 3 bases at V and 2 bases at J, leaving 5 bases unmatched. In DNA form, the CDR3 reads TGTGCCAGCAGCTATAATAGCGGGAGTCAAGAGACCCAGTACTTC. Translated: CASSYNSGSQETQYF. Full variable domain (rest looked up from reference TRBV5-6 and TRBJ2-5): DAGVTQSPTHLIKTRGQQVTLRCSPKSGHDTVSWYQQALGQGPQFIFQYYEEEERQRGNFPDRFSGHQFPNYSSELNVNALLLGDSALYLCASSYNSGSQETQYFGPGTRLLVL.

This clonotype was observed once. A much more abundant neighbour one base away suggests this may be a read error. The chain carries TRBV7-9 and TRBJ2-5; D possibly corresponds to TRBD2 (5 bases). This CDR3 contains 14 residues. Germline CDR1 and CDR2: SEHNR and FQNEAQ (reference sequence). The CDR3 loop reads CASSGSGNQEAQYF. CDR3 DNA: TGTGCCAGCAGCGGATCCGGGAACCAAGAGGCCCAGTACTTC.

In DNA form, the CDR3 reads TGTGCCAGCAGCTTCCCCTCGGGGGCCGGTGGCTACACCTTC. Its protein product is CASSFPSGAGGYTF. The V and J genes are TRBV5-6 and TRBJ1-2; D may be TRBD1 (6 bases). The CDR3 has 14 residues. Trimming left V 2 bases short and J 7 bases short, with 15 bases between. Germline V CDR1 and CDR2: SGHDT, YYEEEE. The full variable domain, its missing parts supplied by reference TRBV5-6 and TRBJ1-2, is DAGVTQSPTHLIKTRGQQVTLRCSPKSGHDTVSWYQQALGQGPQFIFQYYEEEERQRGNFPDRFSGHQFPNYSSELNVNALLLGDSALYLCASSFPSGAGGYTFGSGTRLTVV.

To note about this clonotype: Sequence at one end of the junction differs from germline and may be a read error. The chain has TRBV12-3 or TRBV12-4 and TRBJ1-2; perhaps TRBD1 as D (6 bases). The CDR3 contains 15 residues. This CDR3 reads CASSLAGGGPGGFTF. For the CDR3, the DNA is TGTGCCAGCAGTTTAGCGGGAGGGGGACCTGGTGGCTTCACCTTC.

The rearrangement joins TRBV10-3 to TRBJ1-3; 7 nucleotides agree with TRBD1. The CDR3 spans 17 residues. Germline V gene lookup returns CDR1 ENHRY and CDR2 SYGVKD. With V trimmed by 3 bases and J by 1 base, 9 bases remained unmatched. The CDR3 DNA reads TGTGCCATCAGTGACCCCGGACAGGCCGTATCTGGAAACACCATATATTTT. It yields the protein CAISDPGQAVSGNTIYF.

This clonotype appeared many times. V usage is TRBV7-2 and J usage is TRBJ2-3; 9 nucleotides align to TRBD2. Germline values: CDR1 SGHTA, CDR2 FQGNSA. This CDR3 has 15 residues. V was pared by 5 bases and J by 5 bases, with 8 bases of the junction left unmatched. CDR3 in DNA: TGTGCCAGCAGCCCCCGAGGGACTAGCCTAGATACGCAGTATTTT. This sequence encodes CASSPRGTSLDTQYF.

This clonotype was found a few times. This chain joins TRBV12-3 or TRBV12-4 and TRBJ1-6, with no clear D. The CDR3 is 14 residues long. V lost 0 bases and J 10 bases, leaving 10 bases between the germline ends. CDR3 sequence reads: CASSLALYQSPLHF. The DNA of the CDR3 is TGTGCCAGCAGTTTAGCTCTGTATCAATCACCCCTCCACTTT.

This clonotype was seen at least ten times. V is TRBV10-3 and J is TRBJ2-7, with TRBD2 matching over 7 bases. Germline V gene data show CDR1 as ENHRY and CDR2 as SYGVKD. The CDR3 runs to 12 residues. The ends lost 8 bases at V and 4 bases at J; junction bases unmatched: 5. CDR3 DNA sequence: TGTGCCATCGCCGGGACTACATACGAGCAGTACTTC. It translates to CAIAGTTYEQYF.

The rearrangement joins TRBV21-1 to TRBJ2-5; the table names TRBD2, a call not compared with the DNA. TRBV21-1 is an annotated pseudogene. The CDR3 extends over 16 amino acids. The CDR3, as DNA: TGTGCCAGCAGGACTCCTAGCGGAAAAGGTTCAGAGACCCAGTACTTC. Amino acid sequence: CASRTPSGKGSETQYF.

V gene TRBV10-1 combines with J gene TRBJ1-6, with no clear D. Germline V gene sequence: CDR1 WNHNN, CDR2 SYGVQD (reference sequence). The CDR3 loop spans 12 amino acids. V was trimmed by 9 bases and J by 7 bases, leaving 10 bases between them. The CDR3 nucleotides read TGCGCCAGGCACGGGTCCAATTCACCCCTCCACTTT. Protein: CARHGSNSPLHF.

This clonotype was counted many times. For the CDR3, the DNA is TGCAGCGTCGCCTCGGGCTACGAGCAGTACTTC. It yields the protein CSVASGYEQYF. The chain joins TRBV29-1 to TRBJ2-7; D unresolved. The CDR3 contains 11 residues. The germline V gene has CDR1 SQVTM and CDR2 ANQGSEA. Trimming pared 6 bases from V and 3 bases from J, leaving 9 bases between.

This clonotype has only a few counts. This chain joins TRBV5-1 and TRBJ1-1; 8 bases line up with TRBD1. The CDR3 runs to 15 residues. Trimming removed 2 bases from V and 1 base from J; junction bases left unmatched: 4. From germline, CDR1 is SGHRS and CDR2 YFSETQ. The CDR3 loop reads CASSLRQGRNTEAFF. In DNA, the CDR3 is TGCGCCAGCAGCTTACGACAGGGGCGGAACACTGAAGCTTTCTTT.

The chain joins TRBV6-5 to TRBJ2-5, with a possible D match to TRBD1 (6 bases). CDR1 and CDR2 from the germline V gene are MNHEY and SVGAGI. This CDR3 has 16 residues. Trimming cost V 0 bases and J 5 bases, with 16 bases left between them. CDR3 in amino acids: CASSYSAGALGETQYF. The CDR3 bases are TGTGCCAGCAGTTACTCGGCAGGGGCGCTTGGGGAGACCCAGTACTTC.

A remark on this clonotype: The junction differs from germline at one of its ends, possibly a read error. The V and J genes are TRBV11-2 and TRBJ2-3; tentatively, D is TRBD1 (6 bases). The length of the CDR3 is 11 residues. Germline-derived CDR1 and CDR2 are SGHAT and FQNNGV. CDR3 sequence (DNA): TGTGCCAGCCAGGGGTCAGATATGCAGTATTTT. Protein product: CASQGSDMQYF.

The chain uses TRBV20-1 and TRBJ1-5; 11 bases match TRBD1. Trimming at V came to 5 bases and at J to 5 bases, leaving 5 bases not matched to a gene. CDR1 is DFQATT, CDR2 SNEGSKA, per germline (reference sequence). The CDR3 consists of 14 residues. As DNA, the CDR3 is TGCAGTGCTGGACAGGGGGCAGGGGATCAGCCCCAGCATTTT. Translated: CSAGQGAGDQPQHF.

This chain connects TRBV7-8 to TRBJ2-5; TRBD2 is a possible D gene (5 bases). V was cut by 5 bases and J by 1 base, with 14 bases left in between. Germline V gene sequence: CDR1 SGHVS, CDR2 FQNEAQ. The length of the CDR3 is 15 residues. DNA for the CDR3: TGTGCCAGCAGCCCCAAAGAGGGCTTCCAAGAGACCCAGTACTTC. Translated: CASSPKEGFQETQYF. The variable domain in full, with the rest retrieved from reference TRBV7-8 and TRBJ2-5, is GAGVSQSPRYKVAKRGQDVALRCDPISGHVSLFWYQQALGQGPEFLTYFQNEAQLDKSGLPSDRFFAERPEGSVSTLKIQRTQQEDSAVYLCASSPKEGFQETQYFGPGTRLLVL.

The V gene is TRBV12-3 or TRBV12-4, the J gene TRBJ2-3, with a weak D call TRBD2 (6 bases). CDR3 length: 16 residues. V gave up 2 bases and J gave up 4 bases, with 16 bases separating them. CDR3 loop: CASSLRERVLSDTQYF. The DNA for the CDR3 is TGTGCCAGCAGTTTACGGGAGAGAGTTTTATCAGATACGCAGTATTTT.

In DNA, the CDR3 is TGTGCCACCAGCAGAGAGACCGACAAGGGCTACGAGCAGTACTTC. This codes for CATSRETDKGYEQYF. This chain uses TRBV15 with TRBJ2-5; the D is unclear. The assigned J gene may be wrong: the sequence end matches TRBJ2-7 better. Germline V lookup: CDR1 LNHNV, CDR2 YYDKDF (reference sequence). The CDR3 is 15 amino acids.

This chain connects TRBV5-8 to TRBJ2-3; TRBD1 or TRBD2 may be the D gene (6 bases each). This CDR3 spans 15 amino acids. Between the trimmed V and J ends, which lost 4 bases and 2 bases, there was a span of 14 bases. The V gene's germline CDR1 is SGHTS and CDR2 YDEGEE. In DNA form, the CDR3 reads TGTGCCAGCAGCCGCGGGACAAGGGACACAGATACGCAGTATTTT. Its protein product is CASSRGTRDTDTQYF.